These T cell receptor beta chains were read from a single sample in a study of cytomegalovirus exposure and HLA in healthy donors. The data were produced by immunoSEQ multiplex PCR, yet TCRdb's version contains in-frame clones alone and is incomplete. The sample lists about 81,000 clones, 77% occurring once. The material sequenced was PBMCs. The receptor source for this set is a man aged 45-60 years in good health and CMV-seropositive. The CDR3 runs from the conserved cysteine through the conserved F or W. The D gene is left open where the match is weak. Size values are once, few and many counts, or a class for expanded clones, and some rows have none.

abundance	v_gene	j_gene	d_gene	CDR3aa	CDR3nt
-	TRBV30	TRBJ1-4	-	CASEYRSHEKLFF	TGTGCCAGTGAGTACAGGAGCCATGAAAAACTGTTTTTT
-	TRBV5-1	TRBJ1-1	-	CASSLAGGDTEAFF	TGCGCCAGCAGCTTGGCCGGGGGGGACACTGAAGCTTTCTTT
-	TRBV5-6	TRBJ2-1	-	CASSLSGGGEQFF	TGTGCCAGCAGCTTGTCGGGGGGCGGTGAGCAGTTCTTC
medium-sized	TRBV2	TRBJ1-4	TRBD1	CASSPQGYSTNEKLFF	TGTGCCAGCAGTCCACAGGGGTACTCAACTAATGAAAAACTGTTTTTT
-	TRBV29-1	TRBJ2-1	-	CSVDADSKRRRFSYNEQFF	TGCAGCGTTGATGCGGATAGTAAGCGGAGGCGATTTTCCTACAATGAGCAGTTCTTC
few	TRBV7-9	TRBJ1-2	-	CSSSLAAVETYGYTF	TGTTCCAGCAGCCTCGCGGCGGTAGAAACCTATGGCTACACCTTC
-	TRBV13	TRBJ1-3	TRBD1	CASSFLGQGENTIYF	TGTGCCAGCAGTTTTTTGGGACAGGGCGAAAACACCATATATTTT
-	TRBV27	TRBJ1-1	-	CASRKTGNTEAFF	TGTGCCAGCAGAAAGACAGGGAACACTGAAGCTTTCTTT
few	TRBV5-6	TRBJ2-3	TRBD2	CASRGLAGNTDTQYF	TGTGCCAGCCGGGGACTAGCCGGTAACACAGATACGCAGTATTTT
-	TRBV7-8	TRBJ2-3	-	CASSLSVGTDTQYF	TGTGCCAGCAGCTTATCGGTGGGCACAGATACGCAGTATTTT
-	TRBV7-2	TRBJ1-5	-	CASSLPGQLNQPQHF	TGTGCCAGCAGCTTGCCTGGACAGCTAAATCAGCCCCAGCATTTT
-	TRBV29-1	TRBJ2-5	-	CSVSREYRETQYF	TGCAGCGTTTCTAGGGAGTACCGAGAGACCCAGTACTTC
-	TRBV20-1	TRBJ2-1	-	CSGGRYNEQFF	TGCAGTGGGGGGCGCTACAATGAGCAGTTCTTC
-	TRBV5-1	TRBJ2-3	TRBD2	CASSIQAGTADTQYF	TGCGCCAGCAGCATTCAAGCGGGAACAGCGGATACGCAGTATTTT
-	TRBV5-6	TRBJ2-1	-	CASSRKGGGVHNEQFF	TGTGCCAGCAGCCGAAAAGGGGGCGGGGTGCACAATGAGCAGTTCTTC
-	TRBV13	TRBJ1-2	TRBD1	CASSLWGQGVGYTF	TGTGCCAGCAGCTTATGGGGACAGGGGGTTGGCTACACCTTC
-	TRBV21-1	TRBJ2-4	-	CASSLEEGARNIQYF	TGTGCCAGCAGCCTTGAGGAGGGGGCGCGAAACATTCAGTACTTC
-	TRBV9	TRBJ2-2	-	CASSGDNHAGELFF	TGTGCCAGCAGCGGAGACAATCACGCCGGGGAGCTGTTTTTT
-	TRBV6-1	TRBJ2-1	TRBD2	CASSDAVRDYYNEQFF	TGTGCCAGCAGTGACGCCGTTCGGGACTACTACAATGAGCAGTTCTTC
-	TRBV5-4	TRBJ1-1	-	CASSLGANTEAFF	TGTGCCAGCAGCTTGGGGGCGAACACTGAAGCTTTCTTT
-	TRBV7-7	TRBJ2-7	-	CASSPGAGAEQYF	TGTGCCAGCAGCCCCGGTGCTGGTGCCGAGCAGTACTTC
-	TRBV18	TRBJ1-1	-	CASSPRAGDPVSPFF	TGTGCCAGCTCACCAAGGGCCGGGGATCCAGTATCGCCTTTCTTT
once	TRBV19	TRBJ2-4	TRBD2	CASSRRREVKNSQYF	TGTGCCAGTAGTAGAAGGCGGGAGGTCAAAAACAGTCAGTACTTC
-	TRBV7-6	TRBJ2-7	TRBD2	CASSHSQSLGGRGEQYF	TGTGCCAGCAGCCATTCCCAATCTCTTGGCGGGAGGGGCGAGCAGTACTTC
-	TRBV10-3	TRBJ2-2	-	CAISGTSRGNTGELFF	TGTGCCATCAGTGGGACATCGCGGGGGAACACCGGGGAGCTGTTTTTT
-	TRBV6-5	TRBJ1-2	TRBD1	CASTHRGRIYGYTF	TGTGCCAGCACCCACAGGGGGCGGATCTATGGCTACACCTTC
few	TRBV19	TRBJ1-3	-	CASKETYNSGNTIYF	TGTGCCAGTAAAGAGACTTACAACTCTGGAAACACCATATATTTT
-	TRBV4-2	TRBJ2-5	TRBD2	CASSQDPAGGKETQYF	TGTGCCAGCAGCCAAGATCCAGCGGGAGGGAAAGAGACCCAGTACTTC
-	TRBV7-9	TRBJ2-1	-	CASSTSLFGSDNEQFF	TGTGCCAGCAGCACCTCCCTGTTTGGCTCCGACAATGAGCAGTTCTTC
-	TRBV5-1	TRBJ1-5	-	CASSSGTHDGQPQHF	TGCGCCAGCAGCTCCGGGACTCACGATGGACAGCCCCAGCATTTT
-	TRBV5-5	TRBJ2-7	-	CASSSPRFQNYEQYF	TGTGCCAGCAGCTCTCCTAGGTTCCAAAACTACGAGCAGTACTTC
-	TRBV19	TRBJ2-7	-	CASRKTESLSPYEQYF	TGTGCCAGTAGAAAAACTGAGTCCTTATCCCCCTACGAGCAGTACTTC
-	TRBV5-4	TRBJ2-7	TRBD1	CASSLETGALDSF	TGTGCCAGCAGCTTAGAAACAGGGGCCCTGGACTCCTTC
-	TRBV7-9	TRBJ1-2	-	CASSPYPALNGYTF	TGTGCCAGCAGCCCCTACCCTGCCCTTAATGGCTACACCTTC
-	TRBV11-3	TRBJ2-1	-	CASSLDLARLFF	TGTGCCAGCAGCTTAGATCTTGCCCGACTGTTCTTC
-	TRBV18	TRBJ2-3	TRBD1	CASSPAGTGTDTQYF	TGTGCCAGCTCACCAGCCGGGACAGGGACAGATACGCAGTATTTT
few	TRBV7-2	TRBJ2-7	-	CASSLVRGDEQYF	TGTGCCAGCAGCTTAGTCAGGGGCGACGAGCAGTACTTC
-	TRBV25-1	TRBJ1-2	TRBD1	CASSEGQGGGVDGYTF	TGTGCCAGCAGTGAGGGACAGGGGGGCGGTGTCGATGGCTACACCTTC
-	TRBV14	TRBJ2-2	TRBD2	CASSQFGGSTGELFF	TGTGCCAGCAGCCAATTCGGGGGGTCTACCGGGGAGCTGTTTTTT
-	TRBV7-3	TRBJ1-1	-	CASSLALYAEAFF	TGTGCCAGCAGCCTCGCGTTGTACGCTGAAGCTTTCTTT
-	TRBV5-1	TRBJ2-2	TRBD2	CASSLVPPSASGRGSGSPGELFF	TGCGCCAGCAGCTTGGTGCCCCCGTCGGCTAGCGGGAGGGGTTCCGGGTCCCCCGGGGAGCTGTTTTTT
once	TRBV27	TRBJ2-7	TRBD1	CASRRGTGGIYEQYF	TGTGCCAGCAGACGTGGTACAGGGGGTATTTACGAGCAGTACTTC
-	TRBV14	TRBJ2-3	TRBD2	CASSQVSGSTDTQYF	TGTGCCAGCAGCCAAGTTAGCGGGAGCACAGATACGCAGTATTTT
-	TRBV28	TRBJ2-3	TRBD1	CASSPRTGIFDTQYF	TGTGCCAGCAGTCCTAGGACAGGGATTTTCGATACGCAGTATTTT
-	TRBV7-2	TRBJ1-1	-	CASSLGSTGTEAFF	TGTGCCAGCAGCTTAGGGTCTACGGGGACTGAAGCTTTCTTT
-	TRBV19	TRBJ2-7	TRBD2	CASTDGTSGRHEQYF	TGTGCCAGTACCGATGGTACTAGCGGGAGGCACGAGCAGTACTTC
-	TRBV2	TRBJ2-7	-	CASSEAMQGPYEQYF	TGTGCCAGCAGTGAAGCAATGCAGGGGCCGTACGAGCAGTACTTC
-	TRBV7-9	TRBJ1-1	-	CASSLMTGNTEAFF	TGTGCCAGCAGCCTTATGACGGGGAACACTGAAGCTTTCTTT
-	TRBV7-9	TRBJ1-1	TRBD1	CASSLTGDTEAFF	TGTGCCAGCAGCCTGACAGGGGATACTGAAGCTTTCTTT
-	TRBV10-3	TRBJ2-7	TRBD2	CAIGKTSGTYEQYF	TGTGCCATCGGAAAGACTAGCGGAACCTACGAGCAGTACTTC
-	TRBV27	TRBJ2-5	TRBD1	CASSIRGRGLQETQYF	TGTGCCAGCAGTATTCGGGGCAGGGGGTTACAAGAGACCCAGTACTTC
once	TRBV15	TRBJ2-3	TRBD1	CATSRVRGTGVSTDTQYF	TGTGCCACCAGCAGAGTCCGCGGGACAGGGGTCAGCACAGATACGCAGTATTTT
-	TRBV18	TRBJ2-6	-	CASSTGRVGANGLTF	TGTGCCAGCTCAACAGGGAGAGTTGGGGCCAACGGCCTGACTTTC
-	TRBV29-1	TRBJ1-1	-	CSVDIGVTEAFF	TGCAGCGTTGATATCGGGGTTACTGAAGCTTTCTTT
-	TRBV7-9	TRBJ1-2	-	CASSKTGGYTF	TGTGCCAGCAGTAAAACGGGTGGCTACACCTTC